What follows are 31 T cell receptor beta chains derived from one specimen sequenced in a study of blood T cells in healthy people across ages. A second PCR, run for roughly 7 to 11 cycles, used a sample-barcoded 5' primer plus a J-beta primer mix. TCRdb analysed the 5' RACE reads with MiXCR anew, one entry per CDR3 protein. The sample holds about 640,000 distinct CDR3 sequences, around 54% seen once. Input material: blood. The source is a man between 60 and 70 years old in good health.

This clonotype turned up a few times. V usage is TRBV6-2 or TRBV6-3 and J usage is TRBJ1-2, with D possibly being TRBD1 (5 bases). Per the germline V gene, CDR1 is MNHEY and CDR2 is SVGEGT. V lost 6 bases to trimming and J lost 6 bases, with 17 bases between them. This CDR3 region has 14 residues. CDR3 sequence: CASRPSGMGHGYTF. CDR3 sequence (DNA): TGTGCCAGCAGGCCCTCCGGTATGGGGCATGGCTACACCTTC.

This clonotype was observed a single time. The rearrangement joins TRBV10-3 to TRBJ2-5, with TRBD2 matching over 9 bases. The CDR3 covers 15 residues. CDR1 and CDR2 from the germline V gene are ENHRY and SYGVKD. V was pared by 6 bases and J by 11 bases, with 16 bases of the junction left unmatched. The chain's CDR3 is CAIRVAGDLSNEQYF. The CDR3 DNA is TGTGCCATCAGGGTAGCGGGGGACCTTTCCAATGAGCAGTACTTC.

The rearrangement joins TRBV7-9 to TRBJ2-5; tentatively, D is TRBD1 (6 bases). The CDR3 contains 14 residues. Trimming shortened V by 4 bases and J by 5 bases, and 14 bases separated the two germline ends. CDR1 is SEHNR, CDR2 FQNEAQ, per germline (reference sequence). CDR3 region: CASSWLGQGETQYF. The CDR3 DNA reads TGTGCCAGCAGCTGGCTAGGTCAGGGGGAGACCCAGTACTTC.

The chain joins TRBV6-5 to TRBJ1-5, with a weak D call TRBD1 (6 bases). The CDR3 is 15 amino acids. Between the trimmed V and J ends, which lost 4 bases and 2 bases, there was a span of 12 bases. CDR1 and CDR2 from the germline V gene are MNHEY and SVGAGI. The CDR3 nucleotides read TGTGCCAGCAGTTCGTCGGGGGGCGGCAATCAGCCCCAGCATTTT. Translated: CASSSSGGGNQPQHF.

The V and J genes are TRBV2 and TRBJ2-7; 8 nucleotides match TRBD1. The CDR3 has 15 residues. Germline assignment: CDR1 SNHLY and CDR2 FYNNEI. V lost 3 bases and J lost 12; bases outside the gene matches: 16. The CDR3 spells CASSDPRRAGGLVYF. CDR3 nucleotides: TGTGCCAGCAGTGATCCCCGCCGCGCAGGGGGCTTGGTGTACTTC.

This CDR3 is CASSILLDEQFF. The CDR3 nucleotides are TGTGCCAGCAGCATACTTCTAGACGAGCAGTTCTTC. This chain joins TRBV7-2 and TRBJ2-1; D not resolved. CDR1 is SGHTA and CDR2 is FQGNSA in the germline V gene. Trimming shortened V by 5 bases and J by 10 bases, and 12 bases separated the two germline ends. This CDR3 comprises 12 residues.

The chain links TRBV20-1 to TRBJ2-5, with TRBD2 matching over 11 bases. Trimming removed 5 bases from V and 5 bases from J; junction bases left unmatched: 7. Looked up from germline, CDR1 is DFQATT and CDR2 is SNEGSKA (reference sequence). The length of the CDR3 is 14 residues. CDR3: CSAYSGGDSETQYF. The CDR3 DNA reads TGCAGTGCTTATAGCGGGGGGGACTCGGAGACCCAGTACTTC.

This chain connects TRBV20-1 to TRBJ2-3; TRBD2 matches at 7 bases. CDR3 size: 14 residues. The ends lost 0 bases at V and 1 base at J; junction bases unmatched: 1. CDR1 is DFQATT, CDR2 SNEGSKA, per germline (reference sequence). CDR3 in amino acids: CSARDRGGTDTQYF. As DNA, the CDR3 is TGCAGTGCTAGAGACCGGGGGGGCACAGATACGCAGTATTTT.

The chain recombines TRBV4-1 with TRBJ2-1; possibly TRBD1 for D (5 bases). V shed 4 bases and J shed 9 bases, with 16 bases lying between them. This CDR3 region has 14 residues. The germline V gene has CDR1 MGHRA and CDR2 YSYEKL. The DNA of the CDR3 is TGCGCCAGCAGCCCGGAAGGGGCTTTTGGTGAGCAGTTCTTC. It translates to CASSPEGAFGEQFF.

The V and J genes are TRBV29-1 and TRBJ2-1; 8 bases map to TRBD1. V dropped 5 bases and J dropped 4; count of bases not matched to a gene: 7. The germline gives CDR1 SQVTM, CDR2 ANQGSEA. This CDR3 has 14 residues. The CDR3 region is CSVHGTGRYNEQFF. The DNA of the CDR3 is TGCAGCGTTCACGGGACAGGACGTTACAATGAGCAGTTCTTC.

This clonotype was counted only a few times. This chain joins TRBV6-6 and TRBJ2-6; 7 nucleotides match TRBD1. Germline trimming cut 11 bases from V and 3 bases from J; bases unmatched to any gene: 13. CDR3 length equals 16 residues. Germline CDR1 reads MNHNY; CDR2 reads SVGAGI (reference sequence). The CDR3: CAAGWNRGGGANVLTF. CDR3 DNA sequence: TGTGCCGCCGGCTGGAACAGGGGCGGTGGGGCCAACGTCCTGACTTTC.

The rearrangement joins TRBV4-2 to TRBJ2-3, with TRBD2 matching over 8 bases. This CDR3 is built from 19 residues. CDR1 is LGHNA, CDR2 YNFKEQ, per germline. The J segment lost 6 bases and the V segment lost 1 base, leaving 18 bases of the junction unmatched. CDR3 in DNA: TGTGCCAGCAGCCAAGGACCTACGGCGGCGGGGGGCTCTGCCGATACGCAGTATTTT. Protein: CASSQGPTAAGGSADTQYF.

There are a few counts of this clonotype. V usage is TRBV7-2 and J usage is TRBJ1-6, with 9 bases fitting TRBD1. Germline CDR1 and CDR2: SGHTA and FQGNSA. This CDR3 is built from 15 residues. Trimming removed 5 bases from V and 9 bases from J; junction bases left unmatched: 8. The CDR3 here is CASSPGDRVSSPLHF. The DNA for the CDR3 is TGTGCCAGCAGCCCGGGGGACAGGGTCTCTTCACCCCTCCACTTT.

The J gene is TRBJ2-5, the V gene TRBV9, with TRBD1 matching 8 bases. Trimming cost V 4 bases and J 4 bases; bases outside gene matches: 9. Germline V CDR1 and CDR2: SGDLS, YYNGEE. The CDR3 covers 15 residues. The CDR3 DNA follows: TGTGCCAGCAGCCCCGACGCGACAGGGGCAGAGACCCAGTACTTC. Its protein is CASSPDATGAETQYF.

This chain links TRBV5-1 with TRBJ2-2; 10 nucleotides line up with TRBD2. CDR3 length: 13 amino acids. V gave up 5 bases and J gave up 6 bases; unmatched junction bases: 1. Germline V gives CDR1 SGHRS, CDR2 YFSETQ. The DNA of the CDR3 is TGCGCCAGCAGAACTAGCGGGGCCGGGGAGCTGTTTTTT. As protein: CASRTSGAGELFF.

J is TRBJ2-4 and V is TRBV20-1; unclear D gene. Trimming stripped 7 bases from V and 2 bases from J, with 9 bases between. The length of the CDR3 is 12 residues. Germline V gene sequence: CDR1 DFQATT, CDR2 SNEGSKA (reference sequence). The CDR3 DNA follows: TGCAGTGTTGACGGTCCCAAAAACATTCAGTACTTC. Protein product: CSVDGPKNIQYF.

In its sample, this clonotype was seen many times. This chain connects TRBV7-2 to TRBJ2-3; D gene unclear. The V gene lost 6 bases and the J gene lost 5 bases, with 15 bases spanning the gap. The CDR3 length is 14 residues. Germline values: CDR1 SGHTA, CDR2 FQGNSA. CDR3: CASRGRAAGDTQYF. For the CDR3, the DNA is TGTGCCAGCAGGGGCCGGGCGGCCGGAGATACGCAGTATTTT.

The J gene is TRBJ2-3, the V gene TRBV5-1, with TRBD1 identical over 10 bases. This CDR3 has 16 amino acids. Germline V gene sequence: CDR1 SGHRS, CDR2 YFSETQ. After removal of 5 bases from V and 4 bases from J, the junction contained 10 bases not matched to a gene. The CDR3 sequence is CASSLRPGQGSDTQYF. CDR3 bases: TGCGCCAGCAGTTTAAGACCGGGACAGGGGTCAGATACGCAGTATTTT.

The chain carries TRBV20-1 and TRBJ2-5; 9 nucleotides align to TRBD2. The DNA end favors TRBJ2-7, so the J call may be wrong. Germline V gene sequence: CDR1 DFQATT, CDR2 SNEGSKA (reference sequence). The CDR3 loop spans 14 amino acids. CDR3 coding DNA: TGCAGTGCTAGAGACGGGACTAGCAGCTACGAGCAGTACTTC. Translation: CSARDGTSSYEQYF.

There are a few counts of this clonotype. This chain links TRBV10-3 with TRBJ2-5; TRBD2 matches 12 bases. Unmatched junction bases numbered 9, after V lost 4 bases and J lost 3 bases. From germline, CDR1 is ENHRY and CDR2 SYGVKD. The CDR3 covers 17 residues. CDR3 residues: CAISGTSGASLKETQYF. CDR3 bases: TGTGCCATCAGTGGGACTAGCGGGGCGTCCCTCAAAGAGACCCAGTACTTC.

The V and J genes are TRBV10-1 and TRBJ1-1; possible D gene TRBD1, 5 bases. Germline V gene data show CDR1 as WNHNN and CDR2 as SYGVQD (reference sequence). The V and J ends lost 5 bases and 1 base respectively, with 14 bases between them. This CDR3 is built from 15 residues. The CDR3 here is CASSYGPGANTEAFF. The CDR3 DNA follows: TGCGCCAGCAGTTACGGACCCGGGGCGAACACTGAAGCTTTCTTT.

A few counts support this clonotype. This chain uses TRBV12-3 or TRBV12-4 with TRBJ2-1, with D perhaps matching TRBD2 (5 bases). V lost 2 bases to trimming and J lost 12 bases, with 8 bases between them. The CDR3 is 11 residues long. The CDR3 is CASSLSGGQFF. The CDR3 DNA reads as TGTGCCAGCAGTTTAAGCGGTGGGCAGTTCTTC.

Of note for this clonotype: A much larger clonotype is one base distant, so this may be a read error. CDR3 residues: CASSQMGSTDTQYF. In nucleotides, the CDR3 is TGTGCCAGCAGTCAGATGGGCAGCACAGATACGCAGTATTTT. This chain uses TRBV6-4 with TRBJ2-3; D remains ambiguous. The germline V and J ends were trimmed by 5 bases and 0 bases, with 9 bases remaining between them. Germline V lookup: CDR1 MRHNA, CDR2 SNTAGT. CDR3 length: 14 residues.

The CDR3 is CASSLQGLAGRETQYF. The CDR3 DNA reads as TGTGCCAGCAGTTTGCAAGGACTAGCGGGGAGAGAGACCCAGTACTTC. J is TRBJ2-5 and V is TRBV28; 12 bases line up with TRBD2. The CDR3 is 16 amino acids. CDR1 is MDHEN, CDR2 SYDVKM, per germline. V gave up 3 bases and J gave up 4 bases; unmatched junction bases: 6.

On this clonotype itself: This may come from a read error, since a much larger clone is one base off. As DNA, the CDR3 is TGTGCCGGCAGTTACGGTCACTCCTACGAGCAGTACTTC. Protein product: CAGSYGHSYEQYF. The rearrangement uses TRBV6-2 or TRBV6-3 and TRBJ2-7; D gene ambiguous. Germline V CDR1 and CDR2: MNHEY, SVGEGT. This CDR3 contains 13 residues.

The chain couples TRBV29-1 to TRBJ1-2; unclear D gene. Per germline, CDR1 SQVTM and CDR2 ANQGSEA. CDR3 length: 11 residues. V was cut by 3 bases and J by 7 bases, with 9 bases left in between. The CDR3 DNA reads TGCAGCGTTGAGTTGGGAGGTGGCTACACCTTC. It specifies CSVELGGGYTF.

This clonotype was counted only a few times. V gene TRBV12-3 or TRBV12-4 combines with J gene TRBJ1-2; D call uncertain. Trimming shortened V by 6 bases and J by 3 bases, and 14 bases separated the two germline ends. The CDR3 totals 14 residues. CDR3 residues: CASSTFVGDYGYTF. CDR3 coding DNA: TGTGCCAGCAGCACGTTCGTCGGGGACTATGGCTACACCTTC.

The table lists this clonotype with a few counts. The CDR3 DNA sequence: TGTGCCAGCAGTTACACCCAAGAGACCCAGTACTTC. It is translated as CASSYTQETQYF. The V gene is TRBV6-2 or TRBV6-3, the J gene TRBJ2-5; D call uncertain. The V and J ends lost 2 bases and 1 base respectively, with 2 bases between them. The CDR3 loop spans 12 amino acids. Germline-derived CDR1 and CDR2 are MNHEY and SVGEGT.

This clonotype occurred a few times. The V and J genes are TRBV5-1 and TRBJ1-2; a weak D match, TRBD1 (6 bases). Germline assignment: CDR1 SGHRS and CDR2 YFSETQ. The CDR3 length is 14 residues. Trimming removed 4 bases at V and 4 bases at J, with 14 bases between. CDR3 nucleotide sequence: TGCGCCAGCAGCCCGGGACATGGCGGCTATGGCTACACCTTC. Translating gives CASSPGHGGYGYTF.

This clonotype came up a few times. Here the CDR3 reads CASTLLAQSSYNEQFF. CDR3 DNA: TGTGCCAGCACGTTACTAGCGCAAAGCTCCTACAATGAGCAGTTCTTC. The V gene is TRBV9, the J gene TRBJ2-1, with TRBD2 matching 7 bases. The CDR3 has 16 residues. Germline V CDR1 and CDR2: SGDLS, YYNGEE. V was clipped by 6 bases and J by 0 bases; unmatched bases: 9.

This clonotype was seen a few times. The chain joins TRBV7-9 to TRBJ2-1; the D gene is possibly TRBD2 (6 bases). Germline V gene data show CDR1 as SEHNR and CDR2 as FQNEAQ (reference sequence). This CDR3 is 15 amino acids long. V lost 5 bases and J 4 bases, leaving 15 bases between the germline ends. The CDR3 coding sequence is TGTGCCAGCAGCCTCAACTTCGGGGGATACAATGAGCAGTTCTTC. Translation gives CASSLNFGGYNEQFF.